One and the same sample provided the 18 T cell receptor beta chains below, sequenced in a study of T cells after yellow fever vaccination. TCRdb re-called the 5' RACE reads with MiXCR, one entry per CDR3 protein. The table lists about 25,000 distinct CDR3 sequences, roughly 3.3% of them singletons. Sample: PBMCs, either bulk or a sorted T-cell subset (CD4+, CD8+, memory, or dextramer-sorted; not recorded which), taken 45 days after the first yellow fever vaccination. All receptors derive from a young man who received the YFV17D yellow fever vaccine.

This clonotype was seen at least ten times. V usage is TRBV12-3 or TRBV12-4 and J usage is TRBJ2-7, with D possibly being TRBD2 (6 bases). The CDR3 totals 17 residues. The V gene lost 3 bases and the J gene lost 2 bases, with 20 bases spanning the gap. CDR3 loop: CASSFGGSGSSTYEQYF. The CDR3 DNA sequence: TGTGCCAGCAGTTTTGGGGGGTCTGGATCGTCGACCTACGAGCAGTACTTC.

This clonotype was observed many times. The CDR3 region has the DNA TGCGCCAGCAGCCGAATACCACACCAAGAGACCCAGTACTTC. Translated: CASSRIPHQETQYF. The chain carries TRBV5-1 and TRBJ2-5; D not resolved. The CDR3 extends over 14 amino acids. Germline V CDR1 and CDR2: SGHRS, YFSETQ. V lost 4 bases and J lost 0, with 10 bases in between. Full variable domain (remainder filled in from reference TRBV5-1 and TRBJ2-5): KAGVTQTPRYLIKTRGQQVTLSCSPISGHRSVSWYQQTPGQGLQFLFEYFSETQRNKGNFPGRFSGRQFSNSRSEMNVSTLELGDSALYLCASSRIPHQETQYFGPGTRLLVL.

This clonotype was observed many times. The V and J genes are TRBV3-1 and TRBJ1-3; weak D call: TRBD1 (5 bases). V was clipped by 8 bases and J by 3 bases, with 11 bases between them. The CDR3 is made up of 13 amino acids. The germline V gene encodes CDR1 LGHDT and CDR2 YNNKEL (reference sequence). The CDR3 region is CASAVQGGNTIYF. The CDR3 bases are TGTGCCAGCGCGGTCCAGGGTGGAAACACCATATATTTT.

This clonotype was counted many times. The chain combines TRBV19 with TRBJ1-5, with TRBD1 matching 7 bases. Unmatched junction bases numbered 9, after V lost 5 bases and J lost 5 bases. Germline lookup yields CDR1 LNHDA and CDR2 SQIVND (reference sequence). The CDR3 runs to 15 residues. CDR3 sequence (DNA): TGTGCCAGTAGTGTCGGACAGGTGGGCTATCAGCCCCAGCATTTT. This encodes CASSVGQVGYQPQHF.

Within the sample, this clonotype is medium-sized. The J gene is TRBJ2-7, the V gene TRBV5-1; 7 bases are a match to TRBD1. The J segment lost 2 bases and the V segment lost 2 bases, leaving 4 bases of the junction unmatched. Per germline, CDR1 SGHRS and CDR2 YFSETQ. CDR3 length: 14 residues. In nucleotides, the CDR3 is TGCGCCAGCAGCTTAACAGGGGATCCCTACGAGCAGTACTTC. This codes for CASSLTGDPYEQYF.

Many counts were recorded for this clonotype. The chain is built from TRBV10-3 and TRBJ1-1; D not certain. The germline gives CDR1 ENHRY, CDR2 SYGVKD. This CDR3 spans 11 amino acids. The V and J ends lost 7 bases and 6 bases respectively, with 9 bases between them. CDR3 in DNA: TGTGCCATCAACGACAATTCTGAAGCTTTCTTT. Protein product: CAINDNSEAFF.

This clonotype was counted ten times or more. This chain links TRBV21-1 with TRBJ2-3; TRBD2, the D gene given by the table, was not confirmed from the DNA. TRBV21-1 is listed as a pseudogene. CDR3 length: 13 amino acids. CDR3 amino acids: CASSKRGRDTQYF. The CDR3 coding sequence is TGTGCCAGCAGCAAAAGGGGGAGGGATACGCAGTATTTT.

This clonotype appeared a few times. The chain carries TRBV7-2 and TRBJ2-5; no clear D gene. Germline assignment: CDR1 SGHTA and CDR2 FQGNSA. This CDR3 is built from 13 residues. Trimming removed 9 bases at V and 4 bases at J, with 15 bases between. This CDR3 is CASSTGPLETQYF. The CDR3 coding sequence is TGTGCCAGTTCTACCGGGCCTCTAGAGACCCAGTACTTC.

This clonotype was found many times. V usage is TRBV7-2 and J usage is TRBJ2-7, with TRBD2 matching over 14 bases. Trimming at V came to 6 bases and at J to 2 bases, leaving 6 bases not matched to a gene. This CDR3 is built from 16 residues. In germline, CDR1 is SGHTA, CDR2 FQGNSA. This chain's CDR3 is CASSKTSGGAAYEQYV. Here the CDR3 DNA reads TGTGCCAGCAGTAAGACTAGCGGGGGGGCCGCCTACGAGCAGTACGTC.

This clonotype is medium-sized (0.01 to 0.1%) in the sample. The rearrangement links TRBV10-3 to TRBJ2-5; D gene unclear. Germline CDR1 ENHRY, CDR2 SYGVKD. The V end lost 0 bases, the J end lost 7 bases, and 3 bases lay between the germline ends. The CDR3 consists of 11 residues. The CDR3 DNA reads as TGTGCCATCAGTGAGTCGCGGACCCAGTACTTC. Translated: CAISESRTQYF.

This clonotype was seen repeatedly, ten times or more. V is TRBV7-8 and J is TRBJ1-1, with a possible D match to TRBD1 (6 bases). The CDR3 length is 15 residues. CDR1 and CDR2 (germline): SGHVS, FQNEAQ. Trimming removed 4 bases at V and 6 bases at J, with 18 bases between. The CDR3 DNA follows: TGTGCCAGCAGCTCACCACAGGGATCGATCCCTGAAGCTTTCTTT. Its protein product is CASSSPQGSIPEAFF.

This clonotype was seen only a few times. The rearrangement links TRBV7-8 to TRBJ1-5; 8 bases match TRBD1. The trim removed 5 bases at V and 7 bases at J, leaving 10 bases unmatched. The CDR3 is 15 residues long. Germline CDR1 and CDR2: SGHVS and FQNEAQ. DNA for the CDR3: TGTGCCAGCAGCCCGACCGGACAGGGAGGGCAGCCCCAGCATTTT. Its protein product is CASSPTGQGGQPQHF. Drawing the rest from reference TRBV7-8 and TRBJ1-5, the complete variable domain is GAGVSQSPRYKVAKRGQDVALRCDPISGHVSLFWYQQALGQGPEFLTYFQNEAQLDKSGLPSDRFFAERPEGSVSTLKIQRTQQEDSAVYLCASSPTGQGGQPQHFGDGTRLSIL.

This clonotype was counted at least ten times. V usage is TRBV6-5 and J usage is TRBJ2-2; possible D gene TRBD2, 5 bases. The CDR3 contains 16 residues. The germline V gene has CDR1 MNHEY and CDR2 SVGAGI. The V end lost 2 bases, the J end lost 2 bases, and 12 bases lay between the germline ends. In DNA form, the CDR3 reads TGTGCCAGCAGTTACGGTCGGGGATTAAACACCGGGGAGCTGTTTTTT. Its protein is CASSYGRGLNTGELFF.

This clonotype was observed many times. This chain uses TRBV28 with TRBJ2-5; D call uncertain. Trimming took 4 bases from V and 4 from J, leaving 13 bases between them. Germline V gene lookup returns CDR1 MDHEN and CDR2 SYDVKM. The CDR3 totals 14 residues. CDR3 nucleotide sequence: TGTGCCAGCAGTTCCCCGAAAGGAAGAGAGACCCAGTACTTC. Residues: CASSSPKGRETQYF.

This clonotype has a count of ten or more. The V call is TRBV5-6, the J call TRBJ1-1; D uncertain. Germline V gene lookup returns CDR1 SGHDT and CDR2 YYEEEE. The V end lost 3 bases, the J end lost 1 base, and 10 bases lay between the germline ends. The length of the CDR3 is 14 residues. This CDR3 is CASSSLGENTEAFF. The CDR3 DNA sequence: TGTGCCAGCAGCTCCTTAGGAGAGAACACTGAAGCTTTCTTT.

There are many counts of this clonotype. The chain's CDR3 is CASSQGAGAVTEAFF. CDR3 bases: TGCGCCAGCAGCCAAGGCGCAGGGGCAGTAACTGAAGCTTTCTTT. The V and J genes are TRBV4-3 and TRBJ1-1; D is possibly TRBD1 (6 bases). The CDR3 spans 15 residues. Germline loops: CDR1 LGHNA, CDR2 YSLEER. The germline V and J ends were trimmed by 1 base and 5 bases, with 14 bases remaining between them.

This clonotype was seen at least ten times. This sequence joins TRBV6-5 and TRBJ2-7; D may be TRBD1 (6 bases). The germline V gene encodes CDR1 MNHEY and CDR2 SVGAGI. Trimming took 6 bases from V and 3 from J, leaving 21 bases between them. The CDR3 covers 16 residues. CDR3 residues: CASSPRQTGLDYEQYF. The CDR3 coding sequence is TGTGCCAGCAGCCCCCGCCAAACAGGGTTAGACTACGAGCAGTACTTC.

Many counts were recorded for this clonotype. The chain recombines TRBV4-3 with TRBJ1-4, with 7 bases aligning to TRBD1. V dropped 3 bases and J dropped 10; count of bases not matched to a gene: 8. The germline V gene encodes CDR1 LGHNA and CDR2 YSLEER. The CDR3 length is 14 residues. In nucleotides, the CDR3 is TGCGCCAGCAGCCAGAAACAGGGGTCAGGAAAACTGTTTTTT. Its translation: CASSQKQGSGKLFF.